Listed below are T cell receptor beta chains from one sample, sequenced in a study of breast tumors, draining lymph nodes, adjacent tissues. One entry per CDR3 protein results from TCRdb running MiXCR on the multiplex PCR reads. The data contain some 200,000 distinct CDR3 sequences, 25% to 40% of them singletons. Sample: axillary lymph node tissue. The origin of the receptors is a female donor with breast cancer. Some clones in this sample may be carry-over from other donors' samples. Both conserved end residues are part of each CDR3. D genes are given only for firm matches. Clone size, where shown, is once, few, many, or a class for clones that have expanded.

clone_size d_call j_call v_call cdr3_nt cdr3_aa
many TRBD2 TRBJ2-1 TRBV10-3 TGTGCCATCACCCCAGCGGGGTCCAATGAGCAGTTCTTC CAITPAGSNEQFF
NA NA TRBJ2-3 TRBV7-9 TGTGCCAGCAGCTTAGGGCCCACAGATACGCAGTATTTT CASSLGPTDTQYF
NA TRBD2 TRBJ2-3 TRBV6-1 TGTGCCAGCAGAAGAAGATTAGCGGGAGACACAGATACGCAGTATTTT CASRRRLAGDTDTQYF
many NA TRBJ1-5 TRBV30 TGTGCCTGGAGCTTAACAGGTGTATCAAGGCCCCAGCATTTT CAWSLTGVSRPQHF
many NA TRBJ2-5 TRBV7-9 TGTGCCAGCACCACCATAGGGGGGGCCGGGAAAGAGACCCAGTACTTC CASTTIGGAGKETQYF
NA NA TRBJ2-5 TRBV15 TGTGCCACCAGCAGAGATGAGGGGGACAACCAAGAGACCCAGTACTTC CATSRDEGDNQETQYF
NA TRBD2 TRBJ2-1 TRBV5-1 TGCGCCAGCAGCTTGGGGGCTAGCGGGGGGGCCAATGAGCAGTTCTTC CASSLGASGGANEQFF
many TRBD2 TRBJ2-3 TRBV11-2 TGTGCCAGCACCGGGAGGAGTAGCGGGGCGACTAGCACAGATACGCAGTATTTT CASTGRSSGATSTDTQYF
NA TRBD1 TRBJ2-6 TRBV7-2 TGTGCCAGCAGCTCCGGGACAGGAAGGATCTCTGGGGCCAACGTCCTGACTTTC CASSSGTGRISGANVLTF
few TRBD2 TRBJ2-4 TRBV4-1 TGCGCCAGCAGCCAAGGGACTAGCTTGAACATTCAGTACTTC CASSQGTSLNIQYF
many NA TRBJ2-2 TRBV20-1 TGCAGTGCTAGAGTTTCGGGTCTAGGGGGCACCGGGGAGCTGTTTTTT CSARVSGLGGTGELFF
NA NA TRBJ1-1 TRBV7-8 TGTGCCAGCAGCTTGGATGGAGACACTGAAGCTTTCTTT CASSLDGDTEAFF
many NA TRBJ2-3 TRBV2 TGTGCCAGCAGTGAGGGTGGGGCGCAGTATTTT CASSEGGAQYF
many NA TRBJ2-7 TRBV29-1 TGCAGCGTTGAAATGGAGGGGCGGGACGAGCAGTACTTC CSVEMEGRDEQYF